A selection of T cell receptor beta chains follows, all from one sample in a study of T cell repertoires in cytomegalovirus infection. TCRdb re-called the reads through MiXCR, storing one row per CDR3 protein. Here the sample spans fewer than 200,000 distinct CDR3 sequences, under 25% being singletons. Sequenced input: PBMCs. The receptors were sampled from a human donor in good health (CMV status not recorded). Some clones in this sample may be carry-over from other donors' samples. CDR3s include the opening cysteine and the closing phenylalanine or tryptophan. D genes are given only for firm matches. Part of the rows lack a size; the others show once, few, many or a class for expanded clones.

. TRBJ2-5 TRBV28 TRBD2 TGTGCCAGCAGTTTAGGACTAGCGGGATGGGCTCAAGAGACCCAGTACTTC CASSLGLAGWAQETQYF
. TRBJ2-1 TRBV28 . TGTGCCAGCAGTAGGGACGGCGCCTCCTACAATGAGCAGTTCTTC CASSRDGASYNEQFF
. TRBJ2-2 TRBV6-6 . TGTGCCAGCATACTGGGCTCCGGGGGACGGACCGGGGAGCTGTTTTTT CASILGSGGRTGELFF
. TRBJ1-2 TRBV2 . TGTGCCAGCAGTGAAGTTGGGGGAAACTATGGCTACACCTTC CASSEVGGNYGYTF
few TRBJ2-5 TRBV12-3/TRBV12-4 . TGTGCCAGCAGTCCCCGGACCCTGGATGGGACCCAGTACTTC CASSPRTLDGTQYF
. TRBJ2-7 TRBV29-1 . TGCAGCGTTGGTCATCTATACGAGCAGTACTTC CSVGHLYEQYF
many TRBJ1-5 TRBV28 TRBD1 TGTGCCAGCAGTCCACAGGGGGGGGGAGGACAGCCCCAGCATTTT CASSPQGGGGQPQHF
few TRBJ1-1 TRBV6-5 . TGTGCCAGCAGAGCTCGAGAGGCGCTGAACACTGAAGCTTTCTTT CASRAREALNTEAFF
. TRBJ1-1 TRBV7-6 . TGTGCCAGCAGCAACCAGGGCAGGGCCCAAGAAGCTTTCTTT CASSNQGRAQEAFF
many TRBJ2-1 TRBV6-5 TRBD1 TGTGCCAGCAGTCCCGGACAGGAAGGTGAGCAGTTCTTC CASSPGQEGEQFF
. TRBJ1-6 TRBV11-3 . TGTGCCAGCAGTCGAACCGGAAGCGCCTATAATTCACCCCTCCACTTT CASSRTGSAYNSPLHF
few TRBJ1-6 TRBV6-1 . TGTGCCAGCAGTGACCGGACAGACAATCTAAATAATTCACCCCTCCACTTT CASSDRTDNLNNSPLHF
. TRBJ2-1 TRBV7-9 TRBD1 TGTGCCAGCAGGACAGGGGGGCGGGCCGATGAGCAGTTCTTC CASRTGGRADEQFF
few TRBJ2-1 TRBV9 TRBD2 TGTGCCAGCAGCGTAGCTCCAGCGGGGGGCTACAATGAGCAGTTCTTC CASSVAPAGGYNEQFF
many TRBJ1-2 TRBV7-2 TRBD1 TGTGCCAGCAGCTTAGGCTATTGGGACAGGGGCTATGGCTACACCTTC CASSLGYWDRGYGYTF
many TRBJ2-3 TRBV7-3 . TGTGCCAGCAGCTTAACGCCGACCACAGATACGCAGTATTTT CASSLTPTTDTQYF
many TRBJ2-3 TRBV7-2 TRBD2 TGTGCCAGCAGCTTATTATCGCTAGCGGCCACAGATACGCAGTATTTT CASSLLSLAATDTQYF
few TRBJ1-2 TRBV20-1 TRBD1 TGCAGTCCTCTAGGACAGGGGGAGAAAGGCTACACCTTC CSPLGQGEKGYTF
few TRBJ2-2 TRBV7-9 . TGTGCCAGCAGGCCTGGGAACACCAACACCGGGGAGCTGTTTTTT CASRPGNTNTGELFF
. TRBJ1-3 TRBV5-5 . TGTGCCAGCAGCTTATACGGGAACACCATATATTTT CASSLYGNTIYF
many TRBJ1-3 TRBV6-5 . TGTGCCAGCAGTTACTCGATGGCCAACACCATATATTTT CASSYSMANTIYF
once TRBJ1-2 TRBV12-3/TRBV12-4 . TGTGCCAGCAGTTCCTCGGACAGTCCTCTCGACTACACCTTC CASSSSDSPLDYTF
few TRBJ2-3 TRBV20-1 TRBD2 TGCAGTGCCCACGGAGGTAGCGGGGGGTGGGGCACAGATACGCAGTATTTT CSAHGGSGGWGTDTQYF
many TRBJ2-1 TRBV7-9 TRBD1 TGTGCCAGCAGCTTACGGACAGGGGGTTACAATGAGCAGTTCTTC CASSLRTGGYNEQFF
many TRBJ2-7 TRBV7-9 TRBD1 TGTGCCAGCAGCGACCCAGTCACCGGGACAGGGGCGATGAACGAGCAGTACTTC CASSDPVTGTGAMNEQYF
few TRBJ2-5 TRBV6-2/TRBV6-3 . TGTGCCAGCAGTTCTTTACTTCAGGGCCGGCGGGAGACCCAGTACTTC CASSSLLQGRRETQYF
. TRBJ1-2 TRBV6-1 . TGTGCCAGCAGAAGGGACGGATCAAACTATGGCTACACCTTC CASRRDGSNYGYTF
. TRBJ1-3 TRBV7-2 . TGTGCCAGCAGCTTAGAGGGGACGGACTCTGGAAACACCATATATTTT CASSLEGTDSGNTIYF
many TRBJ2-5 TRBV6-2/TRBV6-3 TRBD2 TGTGCCAGCAGCCCTTTTTGGACTAGCGGGAGGCAAGAGACCCAGTACTTC CASSPFWTSGRQETQYF
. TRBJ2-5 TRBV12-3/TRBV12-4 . TGTGCCAGCAGTTTCGGGGGCAAGGGGGAGACCCAGTACTTC CASSFGGKGETQYF
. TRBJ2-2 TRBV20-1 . TGCAGTGCCCCGGGACTTTCCGGCTCGAACACCGGGGAGCTGTTTTTT CSAPGLSGSNTGELFF
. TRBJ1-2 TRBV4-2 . TGTGCCAGCAGCCAAGACGCCAGCCTATCTAACTATGGCTACACCTTC CASSQDASLSNYGYTF
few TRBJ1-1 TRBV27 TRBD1 TGTGCCAGCAAATATCTATTGACAGGGGTGGACACTGAAGCTTTCTTT CASKYLLTGVDTEAFF
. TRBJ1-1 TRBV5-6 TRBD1 TGTGCCAGCAGCCTGGCTGACACAGGGGCAAACACTGAAGCTTTCTTT CASSLADTGANTEAFF
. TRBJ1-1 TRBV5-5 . TGTGCCAGCAGGCCCTCAGGGACGCCGAACACTGAAGCTTTCTTT CASRPSGTPNTEAFF
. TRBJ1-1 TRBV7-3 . TGTGCCAGCAGCGTAAGCTCATTGAGCGCTGAAGCTTTCTTT CASSVSSLSAEAFF
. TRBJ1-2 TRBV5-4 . TGTGCCAGCAGCTTGGTACCGAACTATGGCTACACCTTC CASSLVPNYGYTF
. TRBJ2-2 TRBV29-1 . TGCAGCGTTGAAGGACCGACCGGGGAGCTGTTTTTT CSVEGPTGELFF
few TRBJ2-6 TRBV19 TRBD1 TGTGCCACTCGCGCCAGGGGGTCAGGGGCCAACGTCCTGACTTTC CATRARGSGANVLTF
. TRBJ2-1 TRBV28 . TGTGCCAGCAGTTTATCGGGACTCCCCAATGAGCAGTTCTTC CASSLSGLPNEQFF